This T cell receptor beta chain was sequenced during a study of blood T cell repertoires in COVID-19. Study summary: The cDNA or gDNA used as material had been derived from T cells, B-cell-depleted T cells, or PBMCs.

This table comes from immunoSEQ multiplex PCR, and its TCRdb copy is limited to in-frame clones, with some not included. The sample holds some 75,000 clones, over 75% seen once. Trimming cost V 10 bases and J 2 bases; bases outside gene matches: 9. CDR1 is SNHLY and CDR2 is FYNNEI in the germline V gene. The CDR3 extends over 15 amino acids. The rearrangement links TRBV2 to TRBJ2-3, with 10 positions matching TRBD2. This clonotype was obtained from a human donor in a cohort sampled during active COVID-19. The sample taken for sequencing was peripheral blood. In DNA, the CDR3 is TGTGCCACCCCCCTACTAGCGGGGCTCACAGATACGCAGTATTTT. Its protein is CATPLLAGLTDTQYF.